A single sample gave rise to the 5 T cell receptor beta chains below, sequenced in a study of cytomegalovirus exposure and HLA in healthy donors (dated by TCRdb to the late 2010s). Libraries were built with the immunoSEQ multiplex PCR assay. A mixture of 60 forward primers for TCR Vbeta segments and 13 reverse primers for TCR Jbeta segments was used in the multiplex PCR. TCRdb stores this immuneACCESS table with in-frame sequences only. Part of the clones is absent; in the studies checked, under half of the shortfall reflects unresolved V genes, and no reason is known for the rest. This sample gives 160,000 or so clones in total; roughly four fifths of them show up just once. The top ten clones comprise around 4.1% of the sample. Material for sequencing was PBMCs. The receptors originated from a man in his fifties or sixties in good health and CMV-seropositive.

Note on this clone: One end of the junction varies from germline; a read error may be responsible. The V call is TRBV7-9, the J call TRBJ1-1, with 7 bases aligning to TRBD1. Looked up from germline, CDR1 is SEHNR and CDR2 is FQNEAQ (reference sequence). The CDR3 spans 15 residues. CDR3 region: CSSSATTFQGAEAFF. The CDR3 region has the DNA TGTTCCAGCAGCGCAACCACTTTCCAGGGGGCTGAAGCTTTCTTT. Full variable domain (missing parts from reference TRBV7-9 and TRBJ1-1): DTGVSQNPRHKITKRGQNVTFRCDPISEHNRLYWYRQTLGQGPEFLTYFQNEAQLEKSRLLSDRFSAERPKGSFSTLEIQRTEQGDSAMYLCSSSATTFQGAEAFFGQGTRLTVV.

This rearrangement joins TRBV2 to TRBJ2-1, with TRBD2 matching over 11 bases. The CDR3 totals 14 residues. The ends lost 8 bases at V and 6 bases at J; junction bases unmatched: 6. Germline V gene data show CDR1 as SNHLY and CDR2 as FYNNEI. CDR3 sequence reads: CASAKLAGVNEQFF. The DNA of the CDR3 is TGTGCCAGCGCCAAACTAGCGGGAGTCAATGAGCAGTTCTTC.

V is TRBV7-8 and J is TRBJ2-7; tentatively, D is TRBD2 (5 bases). V dropped 2 bases and J dropped 2 bases, with 7 bases sitting between them. The CDR3 is 13 amino acids. Germline assignment: CDR1 SGHVS and CDR2 FQNEAQ. The CDR3: CASSLSGTYEQYF. CDR3 nucleotides: TGTGCCAGCAGCTTATCGGGGACCTACGAGCAGTACTTC.

The chain carries TRBV6-6 and TRBJ1-5; D is perhaps TRBD1 (6 bases). The germline gives CDR1 MNHNY, CDR2 SVGAGI (reference sequence). The V end was cut by 1 base, the J end by 1 base, with 8 bases between. The CDR3 spans 15 residues. The CDR3 sequence: CASSYFQGSNQPQHF. The DNA of the CDR3 is TGTGCCAGCAGTTACTTTCAGGGGAGCAATCAGCCCCAGCATTTT.

The rearrangement uses TRBV18 and TRBJ1-2; no definite D call. CDR1 is KGHSH and CDR2 is LQKENI in the germline V gene. V was pared by 1 base and J by 6 bases, with 15 bases between. The length of the CDR3 is 15 residues. The CDR3, as DNA: TGTGCCAGCTCACCACGTCCCGGTGGAGTGGATGGCTACACCTTC. Translated, it gives CASSPRPGGVDGYTF.